The 18 T cell receptor beta chains given below trace back to one sample, sequenced in a study of blood T cell repertoires in COVID-19. Produced via immunoSEQ multiplex PCR; TCRdb's table is partial and in-frame only. Of 200,000 to 300,000 clones listed, roughly 80% were seen once; the top ten hold roughly 3.3%. What was sequenced was peripheral blood. The receptors here all came from a woman aged 18-29 years with acute or convalescent COVID-19.

This clone has only a few counts. J is TRBJ2-1 and V is TRBV11-2, with D perhaps TRBD2 (5 bases). Trimming shortened V by 7 bases and J by 3 bases, and 10 bases separated the two germline ends. Germline V gene lookup returns CDR1 SGHAT and CDR2 FQNNGV. CDR3 size: 13 residues. This CDR3 reads CASTGVLYNEQFF. The CDR3 DNA reads as TGTGCCAGCACCGGGGTGCTCTACAATGAGCAGTTCTTC.

The chain recombines TRBV7-9 with TRBJ1-2, with D unclear. The CDR3 has 15 residues. V lost 5 bases and J lost 3, with 16 bases in between. Germline loops: CDR1 SEHNR, CDR2 FQNEAQ (reference sequence). CDR3 residues: CASSPRQRPDYGYTF. The CDR3 region has the DNA TGTGCCAGCAGCCCGCGACAACGACCGGACTATGGCTACACCTTC.

This chain uses TRBV12-3 or TRBV12-4 with TRBJ2-1, with TRBD2 matching 7 bases. The V gene end was trimmed by 1 base and the J gene end by 6 bases; junction bases not matched to a gene: 0. The CDR3 has 13 amino acids. The CDR3 protein is CASSLGGSNEQFF. CDR3 DNA: TGTGCCAGCAGTTTAGGCGGGAGCAATGAGCAGTTCTTC.

This clone was picked up one time. This sequence joins TRBV12-5 and TRBJ2-1, with 10 positions matching TRBD2. Germline V CDR1 and CDR2: LGHNT, FRNRAP. The CDR3 covers 15 residues. Unmatched junction bases numbered 4, after V lost 3 bases and J lost 5 bases. The CDR3 sequence: CASGFGTSGNNEQFF. CDR3 in DNA: TGTGCTAGTGGTTTTGGAACTAGCGGGAACAATGAGCAGTTCTTC.

CDR3 amino acids: CASSTEGQVNEQFF. CDR3 coding DNA: TGTGCCAGCAGCACGGAGGGACAGGTGAATGAGCAGTTCTTC. The chain has TRBV11-3 and TRBJ2-1, with 8 bases fitting TRBD1. With 5 bases clipped from V and 7 bases from J, the junction kept 7 bases outside the gene matches. The CDR3 contains 14 residues. Germline V gives CDR1 SGHNT, CDR2 YENEEA.

The chain has TRBV6-1 and TRBJ1-1; D call uncertain. The germline V and J ends were trimmed by 8 bases and 1 base, with 17 bases remaining between them. The CDR3 is 15 amino acids. Germline CDR1 is MNHNS and CDR2 is SASEGT. DNA of the CDR3: TGTGCCAGCCTAACCCGCGGGCAGTCGAACACTGAAGCTTTCTTT. Its translation: CASLTRGQSNTEAFF.

The CDR3 bases are TGCGCCAGCAGCCAAGGTACGGAGGCAACTTACTACGAGCAGTACTTC. Protein sequence: CASSQGTEATYYEQYF. The rearrangement links TRBV4-3 to TRBJ2-7; TRBD2 might be the D (5 bases). V was clipped by 1 base and J by 3 bases, with 16 bases between them. From germline, CDR1 is LGHNA and CDR2 YSLEER. There are 16 residues in the CDR3.

This clone was detected once. The J gene is TRBJ2-5, the V gene TRBV6-5; 13 nucleotides match TRBD2. The V and J ends lost 4 bases and 5 bases, in that order; junction bases with no gene match: 4. This CDR3 comprises 15 residues. Germline V lookup: CDR1 MNHEY, CDR2 SVGAGI. CDR3: CASSWTSGSWETQYF. The CDR3 bases are TGTGCCAGCAGTTGGACTAGCGGGAGTTGGGAGACCCAGTACTTC.

The V and J genes are TRBV4-3 and TRBJ2-7; a weak D match, TRBD1 (6 bases). CDR3 length: 14 amino acids. Trimming took 4 bases from V and 3 from J, leaving 13 bases between them. Per the germline V gene, CDR1 is LGHNA and CDR2 is YSLEER. CDR3 DNA sequence: TGCGCCAGCAGCCGGGACACACGAAACTACGAGCAGTACTTC. Translated, it gives CASSRDTRNYEQYF.

This chain connects TRBV6-1 to TRBJ2-7; 10 bases align to TRBD2. CDR1 and CDR2 (germline): MNHNS, SASEGT. V dropped 4 bases and J dropped 0; count of bases not matched to a gene: 9. The CDR3 covers 17 residues. The CDR3 DNA reads as TGTGCCAGCAGTGCCCATCAAGCGGGAGGGCTCTCCTACGAGCAGTACTTC. Encoded protein: CASSAHQAGGLSYEQYF.

V gene TRBV4-3 combines with J gene TRBJ2-5; 9 bases line up with TRBD1. V lost 1 base to trimming and J lost 4 bases; unmatched junction nucleotides: 13. The CDR3 runs 18 residues. CDR1 and CDR2 from the germline V gene are LGHNA and YSLEER. The DNA of the CDR3 is TGCGCCAGCAGCCAAGCCCACCGGCGCTGGACAGGGGTAGAGACCCAGTACTTC. Amino acid sequence: CASSQAHRRWTGVETQYF.

The chain has TRBV19 and TRBJ2-5; D remains ambiguous. V dropped 0 bases and J dropped 6 bases, with 5 bases sitting between them. This CDR3 is 12 amino acids long. Germline CDR1 LNHDA, CDR2 SQIVND (reference sequence). CDR3 in DNA: TGTGCCAGTAGTATAGATAGAAAGACCCAGTACTTC. This translates into CASSIDRKTQYF.

There are a few counts of this clone. The CDR3 is CASSSSSVRETQYF. The CDR3 DNA sequence: TGTGCCAGCAGCTCCTCTAGCGTGAGGGAGACCCAGTACTTC. This rearrangement joins TRBV7-2 to TRBJ2-5; weak D call: TRBD2 (6 bases). V was trimmed by 4 bases and J by 5 bases, leaving 14 bases between them. The V gene's germline CDR1 is SGHTA and CDR2 FQGNSA. The CDR3 loop spans 14 amino acids.

The V gene is TRBV19, the J gene TRBJ2-7; 9 bases are shared with TRBD1. CDR1 LNHDA and CDR2 SQIVND come from the germline V gene (reference sequence). Trimming removed 4 bases from V and 5 bases from J; junction bases left unmatched: 9. The CDR3 spans 15 residues. The CDR3 DNA sequence: TGTGCCAGTAGTACCCACAGGGGGCGCCCCGACGAGCAGTACTTC. Its translation is CASSTHRGRPDEQYF.

This chain connects TRBV7-9 to TRBJ1-2; D remains ambiguous. The CDR3 spans 14 residues. Germline V lookup: CDR1 SEHNR, CDR2 FQNEAQ (reference sequence). V lost 3 bases and J lost 0, with 8 bases in between. This CDR3 is CASSFGGSNYGYTF. The CDR3, as DNA: TGTGCCAGCAGCTTCGGCGGATCTAACTATGGCTACACCTTC. The complete variable domain, with remaining parts taken from reference TRBV7-9 and TRBJ1-2, reads DTGVSQNPRHKITKRGQNVTFRCDPISEHNRLYWYRQTLGQGPEFLTYFQNEAQLEKSRLLSDRFSAERPKGSFSTLEIQRTEQGDSAMYLCASSFGGSNYGYTFGSGTRLTVV.

The CDR3 loop is CASSIGLLTGDIQYF. CDR3 bases: TGTGCCAGTAGTATAGGGCTGCTTACCGGGGACATTCAGTACTTC. V usage is TRBV19 and J usage is TRBJ2-4; a weak D match, TRBD2 (5 bases). Looked up from germline, CDR1 is LNHDA and CDR2 is SQIVND (reference sequence). The germline V and J ends were trimmed by 1 base and 8 bases, with 15 bases remaining between them. The CDR3 loop spans 15 amino acids.

The rearrangement uses TRBV7-9 and TRBJ1-2; 7 bases agree with TRBD1. With V trimmed by 2 bases and J by 4 bases, 4 bases remained unmatched. CDR1 and CDR2 (germline): SEHNR, FQNEAQ (reference sequence). This CDR3 has 14 amino acids. The CDR3 DNA follows: TGTGCCAGCAGCTTAACGACAGGGCCCTATGGCTACACCTTC. Residues: CASSLTTGPYGYTF.

The genes are TRBV29-1 and TRBJ1-1; no clear D gene. Trimming cost V 5 bases and J 0 bases, with 10 bases left between them. Germline-derived CDR1 and CDR2 are SQVTM and ANQGSEA. CDR3 length equals 13 residues. CDR3 protein: CSVREGMNTEAFF. In DNA form, the CDR3 reads TGCAGCGTTCGGGAGGGAATGAACACTGAAGCTTTCTTT.